Shown below are 29 T cell receptor beta chains from a single sample sequenced in a study of human T cells and chemical hapten exposure. Time point indicated: patch test 1, 2 weeks after DPC sensitization. Described treatment: therapeutic diphenylcyclopropenone sensitization with weekly scalp DPC. From the RACE reads, TCRdb called clonotypes with MiXCR, one entry per CDR3 protein. The sample holds more than 150,000 distinct CDR3 sequences, roughly 15% seen once. Sequenced material: whole blood, taken in connection with sensitization to the hapten diphenylcyclopropenone (DPC). Receptors were obtained from a woman aged 25 to 45 with alopecia areata. Some clones in this sample may be carry-over from other donors' samples.

The chain employs TRBV20-1 and TRBJ1-4; no clear D gene. This CDR3 contains 14 residues. V dropped 5 bases and J dropped 2 bases, with 12 bases sitting between them. Germline assignment: CDR1 DFQATT and CDR2 SNEGSKA (reference sequence). DNA of the CDR3: TGCAGTGCTGCCCGTGGCTCGACTAATGAAAAACTGTTTTTT. Protein sequence: CSAARGSTNEKLFF.

The CDR3 region has the DNA TGCGCCAGCAGCGCCACTAGCGGACTAAACACCGGGGAGCTGTTTTTT. It encodes CASSATSGLNTGELFF. The rearrangement joins TRBV5-1 to TRBJ2-2; the match to TRBD2 covers 8 bases. Germline V gives CDR1 SGHRS, CDR2 YFSETQ. The CDR3 length is 16 residues. The J segment lost 2 bases and the V segment lost 4 bases, leaving 7 bases of the junction unmatched.

This clonotype was detected a few times. The rearrangement links TRBV6-1 to TRBJ2-2, with 11 bases that match TRBD1. Unmatched junction bases numbered 6, after V lost 6 bases and J lost 6 bases. In germline, CDR1 is MNHNS, CDR2 SASEGT. The CDR3 is 15 residues long. CDR3 sequence reads: CASRKDRGRAGELFF. CDR3 bases: TGTGCCAGCAGGAAGGACAGGGGGCGCGCCGGGGAGCTGTTTTTT.

This clonotype appeared a few times. The chain joins TRBV6-6 to TRBJ1-2; perhaps TRBD1 as D (6 bases). CDR1 and CDR2 from the germline V gene are MNHNY and SVGAGI (reference sequence). This CDR3 has 15 amino acids. V dropped 4 bases and J dropped 3 bases, with 15 bases sitting between them. CDR3 coding DNA: TGTGCCAGCAGTTCTCTGCGGGGGGCCGACTATGGCTACACCTTC. It codes for CASSSLRGADYGYTF.

This chain uses TRBV12-3 or TRBV12-4 with TRBJ1-5; D call uncertain. The V end was cut by 3 bases, the J end by 7 bases, with 10 bases between. The CDR3 contains 13 residues. The CDR3 DNA follows: TGTGCCAGCAGTTTTGGGAGCGGACAGCCCCAGCATTTT. It specifies CASSFGSGQPQHF.

The chain links TRBV3-1 to TRBJ1-6; tentatively, D is TRBD1 (6 bases). Germline V lookup: CDR1 LGHDT, CDR2 YNNKEL (reference sequence). The CDR3 spans 15 residues. Trimming pared 1 base from V and 10 bases from J, leaving 14 bases between. CDR3 sequence: CASSQVSGARSPLHF. In DNA form, the CDR3 reads TGTGCCAGCAGCCAAGTGTCAGGGGCGAGGTCACCCCTCCACTTT.

This clonotype came up many times. This chain joins TRBV10-3 and TRBJ2-5; 9 nucleotides match TRBD2. The CDR3 covers 15 residues. The V segment lost 0 bases and the J segment 9 bases; nucleotides outside the gene matches: 8. Per the germline V gene, CDR1 is ENHRY and CDR2 is SYGVKD. In nucleotides, the CDR3 is TGTGCCATCAGTGAGTCGCGTCTAGCGGGGTTATCCCAGTACTTC. Translation gives CAISESRLAGLSQYF.

The J gene is TRBJ1-1, the V gene TRBV6-6, with TRBD1 matching 7 bases. This CDR3 is built from 16 residues. J lost 2 bases, V lost 4 bases, and 10 bases had no gene match. Germline V CDR1 and CDR2: MNHNY, SVGAGI (reference sequence). The CDR3 coding sequence is TGTGCCAGCAGTTGCTCGCCGACAGGGCCTAACACTGAAGCTTTCTTT. Protein sequence: CASSCSPTGPNTEAFF.

This clonotype has a handful of counts. The V call is TRBV20-1, the J call TRBJ2-1; perhaps D is TRBD1 or TRBD2 (5 bases each). Germline values: CDR1 DFQATT, CDR2 SNEGSKA (reference sequence). V lost 0 bases, J lost 0 bases, and 12 bases lay in between. The CDR3 length is 16 residues. Here the CDR3 reads CSARDVGVPSYNEQFF. The DNA of the CDR3 is TGCAGTGCTAGAGATGTGGGGGTACCCTCCTACAATGAGCAGTTCTTC.

This chain joins TRBV7-3 and TRBJ2-6, with D perhaps TRBD2 (6 bases). Trimming removed 4 bases at V and 2 bases at J, with 9 bases between. CDR3 length: 15 residues. CDR1 SGHTA and CDR2 FQGTGA come from the germline V gene. Written as DNA, the CDR3 is TGTGCCAGCAGCTCTACGGGGGCTGGGGCCAACGTCCTGACTTTC. It codes for CASSSTGAGANVLTF.

In this sample, this clonotype turned up a few times. The chain employs TRBV2 and TRBJ2-1; 9 nucleotides match TRBD2. This CDR3 is built from 16 residues. The J segment lost 5 bases and the V segment lost 2 bases, leaving 7 bases of the junction unmatched. Germline V gene lookup returns CDR1 SNHLY and CDR2 FYNNEI. The CDR3 nucleotides read TGTGCCAGCAGTGAACTGGTGACTAGCGGTGACAATGAGCAGTTCTTC. It is translated as CASSELVTSGDNEQFF.

This clonotype was recorded many times. The chain couples TRBV6-2 or TRBV6-3 to TRBJ1-1; D is perhaps TRBD1 (5 bases). Per the germline V gene, CDR1 is MNHEY and CDR2 is SVGEGT. The CDR3 extends over 13 amino acids. Trimming left V 5 bases short and J 9 bases short, with 16 bases between. CDR3 region: CASSLSGTDQAFF. CDR3 nucleotides: TGTGCCAGCAGTCTATCCGGGACGGACCAAGCTTTCTTT.

The V gene is TRBV6-5, the J gene TRBJ2-5; D may be TRBD2 (6 bases). Germline-derived CDR1 and CDR2 are MNHEY and SVGAGI. Trimming shortened V by 8 bases and J by 1 base, and 11 bases separated the two germline ends. The CDR3 covers 13 residues. CDR3 protein: CASGRTGQETQYF. CDR3 DNA sequence: TGTGCCAGCGGGAGGACGGGCCAAGAGACCCAGTACTTC.

In its sample, this clonotype was seen a few times. This chain links TRBV7-2 with TRBJ1-3, with D tentatively TRBD1 (5 bases). The germline CDR1 and CDR2 sequences are SGHTA and FQGNSA. Trimming cost V 3 bases and J 8 bases, with 11 bases left between them. This CDR3 comprises 13 residues. CDR3 residues: CASSFRPRDTIYF. CDR3 bases: TGTGCCAGCAGCTTCCGTCCCAGGGACACCATATATTTT. Based on the CDR3 plus reference TRBV7-2 and TRBJ1-3, the full variable domain is GAGVSQSPSNKVTEKGKDVELRCDPISGHTALYWYRQSLGQGLEFLIYFQGNSAPDKSGLPSDRFSAERTGGSVSTLTIQRTQQEDSAVYLCASSFRPRDTIYFGEGSWLTVV.

This clonotype has a handful of counts. The chain joins TRBV20-1 to TRBJ2-2, with a weak D call TRBD1 (5 bases). V lost 6 bases, J lost 4 bases, and 12 bases lay in between. Germline assignment: CDR1 DFQATT and CDR2 SNEGSKA (reference sequence). This CDR3 is built from 13 residues. The CDR3 region is CSAHSRGTGELFF. Here the CDR3 DNA reads TGCAGTGCCCATTCAAGGGGCACCGGGGAGCTGTTTTTT.

The rearrangement uses TRBV7-3 and TRBJ1-2; no clear D gene. The V end lost 1 base, the J end lost 4 bases, and 19 bases lay between the germline ends. The germline V gene encodes CDR1 SGHTA and CDR2 FQGTGA. CDR3 length: 17 amino acids. CDR3 sequence: CASSLKPLRRDSYGYTF. CDR3 DNA: TGTGCCAGCAGCTTAAAGCCCCTCCGGCGAGATAGCTATGGCTACACCTTC.

This clonotype was picked up a small number of times. V usage is TRBV7-8 and J usage is TRBJ1-5, with 9 bases that match TRBD1. The CDR3 runs 19 residues. Unmatched junction bases numbered 17, after V lost 5 bases and J lost 3 bases. Germline CDR1 reads SGHVS; CDR2 reads FQNEAQ. CDR3 sequence (DNA): TGTGCCAGCAGCCTTAGAGGGGTACAGGGGGCGGACGCCAATCAGCCCCAGCATTTT. Protein product: CASSLRGVQGADANQPQHF. Using reference TRBV7-8 and TRBJ1-5 for the parts outside the CDR3, the full variable domain is GAGVSQSPRYKVAKRGQDVALRCDPISGHVSLFWYQQALGQGPEFLTYFQNEAQLDKSGLPSDRFFAERPEGSVSTLKIQRTQQEDSAVYLCASSLRGVQGADANQPQHFGDGTRLSIL.

The chain has TRBV12-3 or TRBV12-4 and TRBJ1-4, with D unclear. V shed 0 bases and J shed 5 bases, with 4 bases lying between them. The CDR3 is made up of 13 amino acids. The CDR3 bases are TGTGCCAGCAGTTTAGCAATGAATGAAAAACTGTTTTTT. It is translated as CASSLAMNEKLFF.

The sample holds a few counts of this clonotype. The gene calls are TRBV20-1 and TRBJ2-3; 7 nucleotides align to TRBD1. Germline CDR1 is DFQATT and CDR2 is SNEGSKA (reference sequence). J lost 2 bases, V lost 6 bases, and 14 bases had no gene match. This CDR3 has 16 amino acids. The CDR3 protein is CSATPGQETLTDTQYF. The CDR3 DNA is TGCAGTGCGACCCCCGGACAGGAGACCCTCACAGATACGCAGTATTTT.

The chain is built from TRBV20-1 and TRBJ2-1; D remains ambiguous. The CDR3 extends over 14 amino acids. Germline lookup yields CDR1 DFQATT and CDR2 SNEGSKA (reference sequence). Trimming removed 3 bases from V and 9 bases from J, with 18 bases in between. The CDR3 loop is CSASIVGWSREQFF. CDR3 DNA: TGCAGTGCTAGTATAGTTGGTTGGAGCCGTGAGCAGTTCTTC.

The chain uses TRBV5-4 and TRBJ2-7; 7 nucleotides agree with TRBD1. V shed 4 bases, J shed 0 bases, and the junction held 10 bases outside the gene matches. Germline V gene lookup returns CDR1 SGHNT and CDR2 YYREEE (reference sequence). The CDR3 covers 16 residues. CDR3 amino acids: CASSPGQALSSYEQYF. CDR3 sequence (DNA): TGTGCCAGCAGCCCAGGACAGGCGCTGAGCTCCTACGAGCAGTACTTC.

This clonotype was detected only a few times. V usage is TRBV7-2 and J usage is TRBJ1-5, with 8 nucleotides matching TRBD1. J was trimmed by 9 bases and V by 5 bases; bases with no gene match: 9. The CDR3 spans 14 residues. The germline V gene encodes CDR1 SGHTA and CDR2 FQGNSA. The CDR3 region has the DNA TGTGCCAGCAGCCCACAGGGGGGGATTGCGCCCCAGCATTTT. This translates into CASSPQGGIAPQHF. The full variable domain, with the rest looked up from reference TRBV7-2 and TRBJ1-5, is GAGVSQSPSNKVTEKGKDVELRCDPISGHTALYWYRQSLGQGLEFLIYFQGNSAPDKSGLPSDRFSAERTGGSVSTLTIQRTQQEDSAVYLCASSPQGGIAPQHFGDGTRLSIL.

The V gene is TRBV6-1, the J gene TRBJ1-5, with D perhaps TRBD1 (5 bases). CDR3 length: 13 amino acids. V lost 5 bases and J lost 6, with 11 bases in between. Germline V gives CDR1 MNHNS, CDR2 SASEGT. The CDR3 spells CASSLGGAQPQHF. The CDR3 DNA reads TGTGCCAGCAGTCTCGGGGGAGCTCAGCCCCAGCATTTT.

This chain connects TRBV5-1 to TRBJ2-7; 8 bases fit TRBD1. V gave up 4 bases and J gave up 6 bases; unmatched junction bases: 3. There are 12 residues in the CDR3. The germline V gene has CDR1 SGHRS and CDR2 YFSETQ. The CDR3 coding sequence is TGCGCCAGCAGCCCTGACAGGGGCGAGCAGTACTTC. Translation: CASSPDRGEQYF.

This clonotype has only a few counts. The rearrangement uses TRBV12-3 or TRBV12-4 and TRBJ2-2; the match to TRBD2 covers 7 bases. After removal of 3 bases from V and 7 bases from J, the junction contained 8 bases not matched to a gene. The CDR3 extends over 15 amino acids. The CDR3 DNA reads TGTGCCAGCAGTTTCGGGGGGACCCTGGGCGGGGAGCTGTTTTTT. Its translation: CASSFGGTLGGELFF.

This sequence joins TRBV10-3 and TRBJ2-7, with 15 positions matching TRBD2. V shed 2 bases and J 7 bases; nucleotides not matched to a gene: 9. CDR3 length equals 17 residues. Germline CDR1 and CDR2: ENHRY and SYGVKD. CDR3 nucleotide sequence: TGTGCCATCAGTGAGCCCGGGACTAGCGGGAGGAGGGGAGAGCAGTACTTC. Residues: CAISEPGTSGRRGEQYF.

The gene calls are TRBV6-5 and TRBJ2-7, with D perhaps TRBD1 (6 bases). The CDR3 spans 15 residues. Germline loops: CDR1 MNHEY, CDR2 SVGAGI. Trimming left V 0 bases short and J 0 bases short, with 9 bases between. The CDR3 coding sequence is TGTGCCAGCAGTTACTCCCAGGACAGCTCCTACGAGCAGTACTTC. Its protein product is CASSYSQDSSYEQYF.

V and J are TRBV5-1 and TRBJ2-3, with 13 bases lining up with TRBD2. V shed 4 bases and J 0 bases; nucleotides not matched to a gene: 8. The CDR3 contains 18 residues. CDR1 and CDR2 from the germline V gene are SGHRS and YFSETQ. Here the CDR3 DNA reads TGCGCCAGCAGCCCGGGGACTAGCGGGACAGCTAGCACAGATACGCAGTATTTT. Protein sequence: CASSPGTSGTASTDTQYF.

This CDR3 reads CASSNNPIQRSETQYF. The CDR3 DNA is TGTGCCAGTAGCAATAACCCCATTCAACGGAGCGAGACCCAGTACTTC. The V and J genes are TRBV19 and TRBJ2-5, with D unresolved. The V end lost 6 bases, the J end lost 5 bases, and 22 bases lay between the germline ends. CDR1 and CDR2 from the germline V gene are LNHDA and SQIVND (reference sequence). The CDR3 is 16 amino acids. Based on the CDR3 plus reference TRBV19 and TRBJ2-5, the full variable domain is DGGITQSPKYLFRKEGQNVTLSCEQNLNHDAMYWYRQDPGQGLRLIYYSQIVNDFQKGDIAEGYSVSREKKESFPLTVTSAQKNPTAFYLCASSNNPIQRSETQYFGPGTRLLVL.